This TCR beta chain was observed in a study of shared clonotypes between healthy human individuals. About this clone: Other DNA variants within this sample encode the same CDR3.

Repertoires were generated with immunoSEQ multiplex PCR, while TCRdb's copy carries only in-frame clones and drops some. The data contain 2 million to 2.5 million clones, about 94% of them singletons. The specimen sequenced was naive CD4+ T cells sorted from blood. Subset: CD45RA+ positively selected. The receptor was derived from a young man in good health.

CDR3 region: CASSFGRNTEAFF. Here the CDR3 DNA reads TGTGCCAGCAGTTTTGGACGGAACACTGAAGCTTTCTTT. This chain links TRBV28 with TRBJ1-1; D unclear. From germline, CDR1 is MDHEN and CDR2 SYDVKM. Trimming took off 3 bases at V and 1 base at J, with 6 bases between the two ends. The length of the CDR3 is 13 residues.